What follows are 15 T cell receptor beta chains derived from one specimen sequenced in a study of T cells in Graves' hyperthyroidism and ophthalmopathy. Amplification of TCR beta CDR3 regions was performed using RNA transcripts as template. Researchers ran a first-round RT-PCR on the TCR CDR3 using the HTBI primer set. A single record per CDR3 protein comes from TCRdb applying MiXCR to the multiplex PCR reads. The repertoire holds more than 350,000 distinct CDR3 sequences, roughly 15% seen once, with approximately 19% in the top ten. Sequenced sample: blood. Source of these receptors: a woman aged 60-70 years with Graves' ophthalmopathy.

This clonotype has just a few counts. J is TRBJ1-6 and V is TRBV5-1, with D maybe TRBD1 (6 bases). The CDR3 extends over 14 amino acids. Trimming left V 0 bases short and J 9 bases short, with 10 bases between. Germline CDR1 is SGHRS and CDR2 is YFSETQ. The CDR3 reads CASSLGQEGSPLHF. CDR3 sequence (DNA): TGCGCCAGCAGCTTGGGACAGGAAGGTTCACCCCTCCACTTT.

The chain joins TRBV7-2 to TRBJ1-1; D perhaps matches TRBD1 (5 bases). The length of the CDR3 is 14 residues. V was pared by 5 bases and J by 3 bases, with 13 bases between. Per germline, CDR1 SGHTA and CDR2 FQGNSA. The CDR3 loop is CASSGFREDTEAFF. The CDR3 DNA is TGTGCCAGCAGCGGGTTCAGGGAGGACACTGAAGCTTTCTTT. Full variable domain (outside the CDR3, taken from reference TRBV7-2 and TRBJ1-1): GAGVSQSPSNKVTEKGKDVELRCDPISGHTALYWYRQSLGQGLEFLIYFQGNSAPDKSGLPSDRFSAERTGGSVSTLTIQRTQQEDSAVYLCASSGFREDTEAFFGQGTRLTVV.

The chain joins TRBV4-2 to TRBJ2-7; 7 bases are a match to TRBD1. This CDR3 spans 15 amino acids. Germline V gene data show CDR1 as LGHNA and CDR2 as YNFKEQ. J was trimmed by 4 bases and V by 0 bases; bases with no gene match: 6. The CDR3 loop reads CASSQDLGRGYEQYF. As DNA, the CDR3 is TGTGCCAGCAGCCAAGATTTGGGCAGGGGGTACGAGCAGTACTTC.

The J gene is TRBJ1-1, the V gene TRBV28; D remains unclear. Germline V lookup: CDR1 MDHEN, CDR2 SYDVKM. Trimming cost V 3 bases and J 6 bases, with 5 bases left between them. This CDR3 is built from 11 residues. CDR3: CASSFSAEAFF. CDR3 sequence (DNA): TGTGCCAGCAGTTTTAGCGCTGAAGCTTTCTTT.

This clonotype was seen only a few times. A read error may explain this, as a much larger clone is one base away. The CDR3 reads CASSAGILSSYEQYF. CDR3 sequence (DNA): TGTGCCAGCAGTGCCGGTATACTTAGCTCCTACGAGCAGTACTTC. The rearrangement joins TRBV2 to TRBJ2-7; unclear D gene. Germline V gene sequence: CDR1 SNHLY, CDR2 FYNNEI. Trimming left V 4 bases short and J 0 bases short, with 13 bases between. The CDR3 totals 15 residues.

This clonotype appeared many times. The chain recombines TRBV28 with TRBJ2-2; TRBD1 might be the D (6 bases). This CDR3 contains 15 residues. The V and J ends lost 6 bases and 5 bases respectively, with 16 bases between them. Germline CDR1 MDHEN, CDR2 SYDVKM. The CDR3 bases are TGTGCCAGCAGCTCCCGGGACACCGATACCGGGGAGCTGTTTTTT. Translated, it gives CASSSRDTDTGELFF.

The CDR3, as DNA: TGTGCCAGCAGGAAAGGGGATGAGCAGTTCTTC. As protein: CASRKGDEQFF. The chain joins TRBV7-9 to TRBJ2-1; tentative D call: TRBD1 (5 bases). This CDR3 has 11 residues. The V and J ends lost 6 bases and 8 bases respectively, with 8 bases between them. Germline CDR1 is SEHNR and CDR2 is FQNEAQ (reference sequence).

In its sample, this clonotype was seen many times. The chain has TRBV28 and TRBJ2-3; D unresolved. With 4 bases removed from V and 6 bases from J, the gap between germline ends came to 14 bases. CDR3 length: 14 residues. Germline CDR1 MDHEN, CDR2 SYDVKM. The CDR3 is CASSSPVVGDTQYF. CDR3 sequence (DNA): TGTGCCAGCAGTTCCCCGGTCGTGGGGGATACGCAGTATTTT. The full variable domain, in which reference TRBV28 and TRBJ2-3 provide the parts outside the CDR3, is DVKVTQSSRYLVKRTGEKVFLECVQDMDHENMFWYRQDPGLGLRLIYFSYDVKMKEKGDIPEGYSVSREKKERFSLILESASTNQTSMYLCASSSPVVGDTQYFGPGTRLTVL.

Ten or more counts support this clonotype. The V and J genes are TRBV28 and TRBJ1-1; D not certain. The germline CDR1 and CDR2 sequences are MDHEN and SYDVKM. V was trimmed by 8 bases and J by 1 base, leaving 20 bases between them. This CDR3 region has 16 residues. The DNA of the CDR3 is TGTGCCAGCGGCTTCCCCTCAAGGGCGCGGAACACTGAAGCTTTCTTT. It translates to CASGFPSRARNTEAFF. The variable domain in full, with the rest retrieved from reference TRBV28 and TRBJ1-1, is DVKVTQSSRYLVKRTGEKVFLECVQDMDHENMFWYRQDPGLGLRLIYFSYDVKMKEKGDIPEGYSVSREKKERFSLILESASTNQTSMYLCASGFPSRARNTEAFFGQGTRLTVV.

This clonotype was observed at least ten times. The rearrangement links TRBV5-1 to TRBJ2-2; TRBD2 matches 10 bases. With 2 bases clipped from V and 5 bases from J, the junction kept 6 bases outside the gene matches. Germline CDR1 reads SGHRS; CDR2 reads YFSETQ. This CDR3 is built from 16 residues. The CDR3 loop is CASSLPSGSGTGELFF. The CDR3 nucleotides read TGCGCCAGCAGCTTACCTAGCGGGAGTGGTACCGGGGAGCTGTTTTTT. The full variable domain, its missing parts supplied by reference TRBV5-1 and TRBJ2-2, is KAGVTQTPRYLIKTRGQQVTLSCSPISGHRSVSWYQQTPGQGLQFLFEYFSETQRNKGNFPGRFSGRQFSNSRSEMNVSTLELGDSALYLCASSLPSGSGTGELFFGEGSRLTVL.

This clonotype occurred many times. The rearrangement joins TRBV5-5 to TRBJ2-7; 7 nucleotides align to TRBD2. This CDR3 comprises 14 residues. The germline CDR1 and CDR2 sequences are SGHKS and YYEKEE (reference sequence). Trimming at V came to 0 bases and at J to 6 bases, leaving 6 bases not matched to a gene. This CDR3 is CASSLGGSGGEQYF. The CDR3 DNA sequence: TGTGCCAGCAGCTTGGGGGGGTCGGGAGGCGAGCAGTACTTC.

Ten or more counts support this clonotype. This chain joins TRBV11-1 and TRBJ2-7; TRBD1 matches at 8 bases. The V segment lost 5 bases and the J segment 6 bases; nucleotides outside the gene matches: 9. The CDR3 runs 14 residues. Germline V gene data show CDR1 as SGHAT and CDR2 as FQDESV (reference sequence). DNA for the CDR3: TGTGCCAGCAGCCATTCAGACAGGGGCGGCGAGCAGTACTTC. The encoded protein is CASSHSDRGGEQYF.

Remarks on this clonotype: This may be a read error: a much more frequent sequence differs by one nucleotide. Here the CDR3 reads CASSFGTGPDTQYF. CDR3 nucleotides: TGTGCCAGCAGCTTCGGGACTGGACCTGATACGCAGTATTTT. This chain uses TRBV7-9 with TRBJ2-3; possibly TRBD2 for D (6 bases). The CDR3 contains 14 residues. Germline CDR1 reads SEHNR; CDR2 reads FQNEAQ (reference sequence). V lost 3 bases and J 6 bases, leaving 13 bases between the germline ends.

The V gene is TRBV11-2, the J gene TRBJ1-2; 10 bases map to TRBD1. The CDR3 totals 15 residues. With V trimmed by 5 bases and J by 6 bases, 9 bases remained unmatched. Germline V gene data show CDR1 as SGHAT and CDR2 as FQNNGV. CDR3 region: CASSEVRDRGHGYTF. CDR3 nucleotides: TGTGCCAGCAGCGAAGTCCGGGACAGGGGCCATGGCTACACCTTC.

This clonotype was seen ten or more times. The chain combines TRBV2 with TRBJ2-7, with 10 nucleotides matching TRBD2. The CDR3 length is 15 residues. Trimming at V came to 5 bases and at J to 4 bases, leaving 8 bases not matched to a gene. CDR1 is SNHLY, CDR2 FYNNEI, per germline. The CDR3 region has the DNA TGTGCCAGCAGTCGTCTAGCGGGAGAGAGGTACGAGCAGTACTTC. This sequence encodes CASSRLAGERYEQYF.